The 26 T cell receptor beta chains presented below share a single source sample, sequenced in a study of blood T cell repertoires in COVID-19. Method: immunoSEQ multiplex PCR; TCRdb's copy keeps in-frame clones and lacks some. The table has 300,000 or so clones, 80% to 90% seen once. The sample was PBMCs or T cells enriched from blood (not recorded which). Receptors originate from a woman aged 35 to 49 with acute COVID-19.

This chain connects TRBV2 to TRBJ2-6, with a tentative D call TRBD2 (6 bases). The germline CDR1 and CDR2 sequences are SNHLY and FYNNEI. The CDR3 contains 15 residues. V lost 6 bases to trimming and J lost 0 bases, with 9 bases between them. The CDR3 protein is CASRDGSSGANVLTF. The CDR3 nucleotides read TGTGCCAGCAGGGACGGGAGCTCTGGGGCCAACGTCCTGACTTTC. Drawing the rest from reference TRBV2 and TRBJ2-6, the complete variable domain is EPEVTQTPSHQVTQMGQEVILRCVPISNHLYFYWYRQILGQKVEFLVSFYNNEISEKSEIFDDQFSVERPDGSNFTLKIRSTKLEDSAMYFCASRDGSSGANVLTFGAGSRLTVL.

This rearrangement joins TRBV4-3 to TRBJ1-6, with 9 nucleotides matching TRBD1. The CDR3 is 13 residues long. After removal of 9 bases from V and 7 bases from J, the junction contained 4 bases not matched to a gene. From germline, CDR1 is LGHNA and CDR2 YSLEER. CDR3 loop: CASQQGANSPLHF. The CDR3 DNA sequence: TGCGCCAGTCAACAGGGGGCCAATTCACCCCTCCACTTT.

The rearrangement links TRBV27 to TRBJ1-1, with TRBD1 matching 10 bases. V shed 4 bases and J 0 bases; nucleotides not matched to a gene: 5. This CDR3 contains 16 residues. From germline, CDR1 is MNHEY and CDR2 SMNVEV (reference sequence). The CDR3 nucleotides are TGTGCCAGCAGTTCGACAGGGGGCACGATGAACACTGAAGCTTTCTTT. Amino acids: CASSSTGGTMNTEAFF.

The chain uses TRBV5-5 and TRBJ2-3, with TRBD1 identical over 10 bases. The CDR3 length is 16 residues. The germline CDR1 and CDR2 sequences are SGHKS and YYEKEE (reference sequence). The ends lost 4 bases at V and 2 bases at J; junction bases unmatched: 7. CDR3 DNA: TGTGCCAGCAGCCGGAGTGACAGGGGGCCCACAGATACGCAGTATTTT. This codes for CASSRSDRGPTDTQYF. The entire variable domain, with the rest obtained from reference TRBV5-5 and TRBJ2-3, is as follows: DAGVTQSPTHLIKTRGQQVTLRCSPISGHKSVSWYQQVLGQGPQFIFQYYEKEERGRGNFPDRFSARQFPNYSSELNVNALLLGDSALYLCASSRSDRGPTDTQYFGPGTRLTVL.

V gene TRBV5-4 combines with J gene TRBJ2-3; D is perhaps TRBD2 (6 bases). Germline V CDR1 and CDR2: SGHNT, YYREEE (reference sequence). V shed 2 bases and J shed 4 bases, with 11 bases lying between them. The CDR3 runs 14 residues. CDR3 protein: CASSFVGGPDTQYF. The CDR3 DNA is TGTGCCAGCAGCTTCGTCGGGGGTCCAGATACGCAGTATTTT.

The rearrangement uses TRBV3-1 (or the pseudogene TRBV3-2) and TRBJ2-7; tentative D call: TRBD2 (5 bases). Trimming removed 4 bases from V and 0 bases from J, with 13 bases in between. Germline lookup yields CDR1 LGHDT and CDR2 YNNKEL (reference sequence). The CDR3 runs 15 residues. The DNA of the CDR3 is TGTGCCAGCAGCCCCCGGACTTTATACTCCTACGAGCAGTACTTC. It encodes CASSPRTLYSYEQYF.

This rearrangement joins TRBV11-2 to TRBJ2-5; 7 bases are a match to TRBD1. Germline V gene data show CDR1 as SGHAT and CDR2 as FQNNGV. The CDR3 spans 16 residues. Unmatched junction bases numbered 13, after V lost 5 bases and J lost 4 bases. The CDR3 protein is CASSTWDSGEGETQYF. DNA of the CDR3: TGTGCCAGCAGCACATGGGACAGTGGCGAGGGAGAGACCCAGTACTTC.

The chain joins TRBV4-3 to TRBJ1-3; 7 nucleotides align to TRBD1. The germline V gene has CDR1 LGHNA and CDR2 YSLEER. V was clipped by 4 bases and J by 0 bases; unmatched bases: 3. The CDR3 loop spans 15 amino acids. The DNA of the CDR3 is TGCGCCAGCAGCCGAACAGGGGCCTCTGGAAACACCATATATTTT. This gives the protein CASSRTGASGNTIYF.

V is TRBV18 and J is TRBJ2-5; D uncertain. Per the germline V gene, CDR1 is KGHSH and CDR2 is LQKENI. There are 13 residues in the CDR3. V was shortened by 5 bases and J by 1 base, with 8 bases between the two germline ends. CDR3 nucleotide sequence: TGTGCCAGCTCAACTACCGTCCAAGAGACCCAGTACTTC. The encoded protein is CASSTTVQETQYF.

The chain joins TRBV5-8 to TRBJ2-5; 8 nucleotides line up with TRBD1. Trimming removed 4 bases from V and 7 bases from J; junction bases left unmatched: 6. Germline CDR1 SGHTS, CDR2 YDEGEE. This CDR3 comprises 13 residues. CDR3 nucleotide sequence: TGTGCCAGCAGCATTGGACAGGGCGCGACCCAGTACTTC. Translating gives CASSIGQGATQYF.

This sequence joins TRBV19 and TRBJ1-5; no firm D call. The germline V gene has CDR1 LNHDA and CDR2 SQIVND (reference sequence). CDR3 size: 14 residues. Trimming removed 9 bases from V and 2 bases from J, with 14 bases in between. In nucleotides, the CDR3 is TGTGCCAGCACCACCTTCGGGGGCAATCAGCCCCAGCATTTT. Amino acids: CASTTFGGNQPQHF.

V usage is TRBV7-3 and J usage is TRBJ2-2; D is unresolved. The CDR3 is 14 residues long. In germline, CDR1 is SGHTA, CDR2 FQGTGA. The V end was cut by 4 bases, the J end by 3 bases, with 9 bases between. The DNA for the CDR3 is TGTGCCAGCAGCTCAATCTCAGACACCGGGGAGCTGTTTTTT. This translates into CASSSISDTGELFF. Looking up the rest from reference TRBV7-3 and TRBJ2-2 gives the full variable domain: GAGVSQTPSNKVTEKGKYVELRCDPISGHTALYWYRQSLGQGPEFLIYFQGTGAADDSGLPNDRFFAVRPEGSVSTLKIQRTERGDSAVYLCASSSISDTGELFFGEGSRLTVL.

Details on this clone: One junction end disagrees with the germline gene, perhaps due to a read error. This chain joins TRBV28 and TRBJ2-2; 10 bases match TRBD1. The germline V gene encodes CDR1 MDHEN and CDR2 SYDVKM. This CDR3 has 17 amino acids. As DNA, the CDR3 is TGTGCCAGCAGTTCTATCACCGGGACAGGGGCCCTCGGGAAGCTGTTTTTT. It encodes CASSSITGTGALGKLFF. Full variable domain (missing parts from reference TRBV28 and TRBJ2-2): DVKVTQSSRYLVKRTGEKVFLECVQDMDHENMFWYRQDPGLGLRLIYFSYDVKMKEKGDIPEGYSVSREKKERFSLILESASTNQTSMYLCASSSITGTGALGKLFFGEGSRLTVL.

The chain carries TRBV9 and TRBJ1-1; D unclear. V lost 0 bases and J 5 bases, leaving 8 bases between the germline ends. Germline values: CDR1 SGDLS, CDR2 YYNGEE. This CDR3 is built from 13 residues. The CDR3 coding sequence is TGTGCCAGCAGCGTAGTGGAGAAAACTGAAGCTTTCTTT. Residues: CASSVVEKTEAFF.

This sequence joins TRBV7-9 and TRBJ2-3; D is uncertain. Germline V gives CDR1 SEHNR, CDR2 FQNEAQ (reference sequence). Trimming removed 5 bases from V and 3 bases from J, with 6 bases in between. This CDR3 region has 12 residues. CDR3 DNA sequence: TGTGCCAGCAGCCCTGAGACAGATACGCAGTATTTT. It translates to CASSPETDTQYF.

The chain's CDR3 is CASSQDEGGARTDTQYF. The CDR3 DNA reads TGCGCCAGCAGCCAAGATGAGGGGGGGGCCAGGACAGATACGCAGTATTTT. This chain joins TRBV4-1 and TRBJ2-3; D is perhaps TRBD2 (7 bases). CDR1 MGHRA and CDR2 YSYEKL come from the germline V gene. Trimming cost V 0 bases and J 3 bases, with 16 bases left between them. CDR3 length equals 17 residues.

A few counts support this clone. This chain links TRBV19 with TRBJ2-1; 8 bases match TRBD1. From germline, CDR1 is LNHDA and CDR2 SQIVND (reference sequence). The CDR3 loop spans 15 amino acids. Trimming at V came to 3 bases and at J to 6 bases, leaving 7 bases not matched to a gene. In DNA form, the CDR3 reads TGTGCCAGTAGTATTGCAGGGACAGGCCCCAATGAGCAGTTCTTC. Amino acid sequence: CASSIAGTGPNEQFF.

V gene TRBV7-9 combines with J gene TRBJ2-3; unclear D gene. The CDR3 has 13 amino acids. Germline V lookup: CDR1 SEHNR, CDR2 FQNEAQ (reference sequence). The germline V and J ends were trimmed by 4 bases and 0 bases, with 5 bases remaining between them. The CDR3 is CASSYTSTDTQYF. The CDR3 coding sequence is TGTGCCAGCAGCTACACAAGCACAGATACGCAGTATTTT.

J is TRBJ2-1 and V is TRBV15; 12 nucleotides match TRBD2. The germline gives CDR1 LNHNV, CDR2 YYDKDF (reference sequence). V trimming: 8 bases; J trimming: 0 bases; junction bases outside the gene matches: 2. The CDR3 has 15 residues. In nucleotides, the CDR3 is TGTGCCACCGCTAGCGGGAGGGCCTCCTACAATGAGCAGTTCTTC. Amino acid sequence: CATASGRASYNEQFF.

V and J are TRBV6-5 and TRBJ2-1, with 10 bases identical to TRBD2. CDR3 length equals 16 residues. CDR1 MNHEY and CDR2 SVGAGI come from the germline V gene. After removal of 0 bases from V and 7 bases from J, the junction contained 6 bases not matched to a gene. CDR3: CASSYSSGRAGNEQFF. The CDR3 bases are TGTGCCAGCAGTTACTCGAGCGGGAGGGCGGGGAATGAGCAGTTCTTC.

The CDR3 DNA reads TGTGCCAGCAGCTCCACAGGGGGCCTTTACAATGAGCAGTTCTTC. Translation: CASSSTGGLYNEQFF. V and J are TRBV7-8 and TRBJ2-1, with 9 nucleotides matching TRBD1. The CDR3 runs 15 residues. After removal of 4 bases from V and 4 bases from J, the junction contained 5 bases not matched to a gene. Germline-derived CDR1 and CDR2 are SGHVS and FQNEAQ.

The rearrangement joins TRBV6-2 or TRBV6-3 to TRBJ2-3; D is possibly TRBD2 (6 bases). The CDR3 sequence is 15 residues long. CDR1 MNHEY and CDR2 SVGEGT come from the germline V gene. Trimming removed 5 bases from V and 0 bases from J, with 12 bases in between. CDR3 in amino acids: CASSLGRGSTDTQYF. CDR3 DNA sequence: TGTGCCAGCAGTCTCGGGAGAGGTAGCACAGATACGCAGTATTTT.

This chain connects TRBV27 to TRBJ2-1; D gene unclear. The CDR3 covers 14 residues. Trimming removed 1 base at V and 4 bases at J, with 8 bases between. Germline loops: CDR1 MNHEY, CDR2 SMNVEV (reference sequence). Here the CDR3 DNA reads TGTGCCAGCAGTTTATTGTTGAGATACAATGAGCAGTTCTTC. Protein product: CASSLLLRYNEQFF.

This clone was observed a handful of times. The DNA for the CDR3 is TGTGCCAGCAGCCCAGGGGAGACTGAAGCTTTCTTT. Protein product: CASSPGETEAFF. The chain joins TRBV7-8 to TRBJ1-1; possible D gene TRBD1, 6 bases. The germline V and J ends were trimmed by 5 bases and 5 bases, with 9 bases remaining between them. The V gene's germline CDR1 is SGHVS and CDR2 FQNEAQ. The CDR3 has 12 residues.

CDR3 sequence reads: CASSKTGGETEQYF. CDR3 sequence (DNA): TGTGCCAGCAGCAAGACAGGGGGAGAAACAGAGCAGTACTTC. This chain uses TRBV5-6 with TRBJ2-7; the match to TRBD1 covers 9 bases. The V gene end was trimmed by 4 bases and the J gene end by 7 bases; junction bases not matched to a gene: 9. The CDR3 totals 14 residues. The germline CDR1 and CDR2 sequences are SGHDT and YYEEEE.

This sequence joins TRBV20-1 and TRBJ1-1; 9 bases align to TRBD1. Germline V gene sequence: CDR1 DFQATT, CDR2 SNEGSKA (reference sequence). The CDR3 runs 15 residues. Losses at the gene ends were 3 bases for V and 3 bases for J; bases not matched to a gene: 8. CDR3 sequence (DNA): TGCAGTGCTAGTAGCCCACAGGGGGCTGACACTGAAGCTTTCTTT. This codes for CSASSPQGADTEAFF.